These 11 T cell receptor beta chains were sequenced from one sample in a study of blood T cells in healthy people across ages. Sample-barcoded 5' priming and a J-beta primer mix drove a second PCR of about 7 to 11 cycles. TCRdb recomputed calls from the 5' RACE reads with MiXCR, one row per CDR3 protein. The sample carries roughly 2 million distinct CDR3 sequences, 49% recorded once. The specimen sequenced was blood. These receptors all come from a woman in her forties in good health.

This chain connects TRBV5-1 to TRBJ1-6; D ambiguous. The CDR3 contains 13 residues. CDR1 and CDR2 from the germline V gene are SGHRS and YFSETQ. The V gene lost 4 bases and the J gene lost 5 bases, with 7 bases spanning the gap. The DNA of the CDR3 is TGCGCCAGCAGCCGAATCGATAATTCACCCCTCCACTTT. This translates into CASSRIDNSPLHF.

The chain couples TRBV7-2 to TRBJ1-2; 9 bases are shared with TRBD1. Per germline, CDR1 SGHTA and CDR2 FQGNSA. The J segment lost 8 bases and the V segment lost 1 base, leaving 8 bases of the junction unmatched. The CDR3 sequence is 15 residues long. CDR3 DNA: TGTGCCAGCAGCTTAGGACAGGGGGGAGATGCGGGCTACACCTTC. Translated: CASSLGQGGDAGYTF.

This chain joins TRBV4-2 and TRBJ2-5; a possible D gene is TRBD1 (5 bases). CDR3 size: 15 residues. Looked up from germline, CDR1 is LGHNA and CDR2 is YNFKEQ. Trimming left V 2 bases short and J 3 bases short, with 13 bases between. The CDR3 nucleotides are TGTGCCAGCAGCCAAACTTACAGGCCTAAAGAGACCCAGTACTTC. This gives the protein CASSQTYRPKETQYF.

The chain joins TRBV5-6 to TRBJ1-5; 7 bases align to TRBD1. With V trimmed by 2 bases and J by 1 base, 6 bases remained unmatched. This CDR3 is built from 16 residues. In germline, CDR1 is SGHDT, CDR2 YYEEEE. CDR3 loop: CASSFSTGSSNQPQHF. The CDR3 DNA follows: TGTGCCAGCAGCTTTTCGACAGGGTCGAGCAATCAGCCCCAGCATTTT.

The chain is built from TRBV20-1 and TRBJ2-3; 9 bases fit TRBD2. Losses at the gene ends were 1 base for V and 4 bases for J; bases not matched to a gene: 12. CDR1 is DFQATT and CDR2 is SNEGSKA in the germline V gene (reference sequence). The CDR3 contains 17 residues. CDR3 sequence (DNA): TGCAGTGCTAGAGTCCCCGGGGCGGGGGGGCCGGCAGATACGCAGTATTTT. This encodes CSARVPGAGGPADTQYF.

The chain carries TRBV6-2 or TRBV6-3 and TRBJ1-1; 9 nucleotides match TRBD1. Trimming cost V 4 bases and J 1 base; bases outside gene matches: 4. CDR3 length equals 15 residues. CDR1 is MNHEY and CDR2 is SVGEGT in the germline V gene. CDR3 amino acids: CASSSRDRANTEAFF. The CDR3 region has the DNA TGTGCCAGCAGTTCCAGGGACAGGGCGAACACTGAAGCTTTCTTT.

This chain joins TRBV6-5 and TRBJ2-1; 7 nucleotides align to TRBD2. Per germline, CDR1 MNHEY and CDR2 SVGAGI. Losses at the gene ends were 7 bases for V and 4 bases for J; bases not matched to a gene: 10. The CDR3 is 15 residues long. The CDR3 sequence: CASTPAGTNYNEQFF. In nucleotides, the CDR3 is TGTGCCAGCACTCCCGCGGGGACTAATTACAATGAGCAGTTCTTC.

The chain joins TRBV27 to TRBJ2-3; D may be TRBD2 (6 bases). The CDR3 is 15 residues long. Germline lookup yields CDR1 MNHEY and CDR2 SMNVEV (reference sequence). V shed 3 bases and J shed 3 bases, with 13 bases lying between them. The DNA of the CDR3 is TGTGCCAGCAGTTTTCTACTAGCAGGAACAGATACGCAGTATTTT. Residues: CASSFLLAGTDTQYF.

The rearrangement joins TRBV7-2 to TRBJ2-5; 8 bases align to TRBD1. From germline, CDR1 is SGHTA and CDR2 FQGNSA. The V gene end was trimmed by 0 bases and the J gene end by 5 bases; junction bases not matched to a gene: 14. The CDR3 length is 18 residues. The CDR3 region has the DNA TGTGCCAGCAGCTTAGCACCCCAGGGGGCGATTTTGAGGGAGACCCAGTACTTC. Translation gives CASSLAPQGAILRETQYF.

This clonotype was recorded many times. V is TRBV12-3 or TRBV12-4 and J is TRBJ2-3; no firm D call. The ends were cut back, 6 bases at V and 0 bases at J, with 13 bases in the middle. The CDR3 runs 15 residues. The CDR3 DNA follows: TGTGCCAGCAGCTCCAGAGGACCTAGCACAGATACGCAGTATTTT. Protein sequence: CASSSRGPSTDTQYF.

This clonotype was detected a few times. The chain is built from TRBV27 and TRBJ2-3, with D hard to call. The CDR3 covers 14 residues. Trimming left V 3 bases short and J 6 bases short, with 13 bases between. Germline CDR1 and CDR2: MNHEY and SMNVEV (reference sequence). CDR3 protein: CASSLLGSLDTQYF. CDR3 DNA sequence: TGTGCCAGCAGTTTGTTAGGGTCGCTGGATACGCAGTATTTT.